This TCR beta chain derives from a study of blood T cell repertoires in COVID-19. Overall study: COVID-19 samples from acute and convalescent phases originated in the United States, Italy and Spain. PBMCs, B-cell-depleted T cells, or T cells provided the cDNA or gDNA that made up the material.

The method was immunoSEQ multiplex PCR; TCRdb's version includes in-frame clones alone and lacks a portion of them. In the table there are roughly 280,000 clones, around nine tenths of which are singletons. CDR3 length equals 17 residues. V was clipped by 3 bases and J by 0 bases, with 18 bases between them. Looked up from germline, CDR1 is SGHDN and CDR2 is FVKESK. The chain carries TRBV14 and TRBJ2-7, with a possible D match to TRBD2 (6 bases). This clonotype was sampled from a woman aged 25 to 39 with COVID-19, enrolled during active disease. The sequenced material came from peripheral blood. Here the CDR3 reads CASSHRTSSASSYEQYF. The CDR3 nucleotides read TGTGCCAGCAGCCACCGAACTTCTAGCGCGAGCTCCTACGAGCAGTACTTC. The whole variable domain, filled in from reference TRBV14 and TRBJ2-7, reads EAGVTQFPSHSVIEKGQTVTLRCDPISGHDNLYWYRRVMGKEIKFLLHFVKESKQDESGMPNNRFLAERTGGTYSTLKVQPAELEDSGVYFCASSHRTSSASSYEQYFGPGTRLTVT.